This passage covers 15 T cell receptor beta chains from one sample sequenced in a study of vaccination effects on CD4 cells after COVID-19. Sequenced by immunoSEQ multiplex PCR; TCRdb stores in-frame clones only, minus some. The sample yields tens of thousands of clones, about two thirds seen once. Sequencing in the ViraFEST assay came after antigen-specific CD4+ T cells had been expanded with viral peptide pools, which were used to stimulate PBMC. Cultured cells yielded isolated CD4+ T cells after 10 days. Nucleocapsid antibody tests were negative, and the vaccine recipients had no prior SARS-CoV-2 infection. No antigen is known for these receptors. The starting material was CD4+ T cells from PBMCs cultured with SARS-CoV-2 spike peptides, obtained before COVID-19 vaccination. Source of these receptors: a human donor who received a COVID-19 vaccine.

This chain links TRBV16 with TRBJ1-5, with TRBD1 identical over 8 bases. The CDR3 runs 13 residues. The V gene's germline CDR1 is KGHSY and CDR2 FQNENV. Germline trimming cut 6 bases from V and 4 bases from J; bases unmatched to any gene: 2. DNA of the CDR3: TGTGCCAGCAGACGGACAGGGAATCAGCCCCAGCATTTT. Amino acid sequence: CASRRTGNQPQHF.

The chain carries TRBV19 and TRBJ1-5, with D possibly being TRBD1 (6 bases). Trimming removed 7 bases from V and 5 bases from J, with 27 bases in between. Germline lookup yields CDR1 LNHDA and CDR2 SQIVND (reference sequence). The CDR3 loop spans 18 amino acids. The DNA for the CDR3 is TGTGCCAGTACGGACCGGGGACTCTCGACAGGCTCTTATCAGCCCCAGCATTTT. It encodes CASTDRGLSTGSYQPQHF. The complete variable domain, with remaining parts taken from reference TRBV19 and TRBJ1-5, reads DGGITQSPKYLFRKEGQNVTLSCEQNLNHDAMYWYRQDPGQGLRLIYYSQIVNDFQKGDIAEGYSVSREKKESFPLTVTSAQKNPTAFYLCASTDRGLSTGSYQPQHFGDGTRLSIL.

This clone was seen once. The J gene is TRBJ1-4, the V gene TRBV6-1; tentative D call: TRBD1 (6 bases). The germline gives CDR1 MNHNS, CDR2 SASEGT. V was shortened by 1 base and J by 3 bases, with 6 bases between the two germline ends. The CDR3 totals 14 residues. CDR3 amino acids: CASSEGGPNEKLFF. The CDR3 DNA reads TGTGCCAGCAGTGAAGGGGGGCCTAATGAAAAACTGTTTTTT.

The chain joins TRBV6-2 or TRBV6-3 to TRBJ1-5, with D unresolved. The CDR3 has 13 amino acids. The germline V and J ends were trimmed by 3 bases and 5 bases, with 8 bases remaining between them. Germline V gives CDR1 MNHEY, CDR2 SVGEGT. The CDR3 here is CASSYLVHQPQHF. As DNA, the CDR3 is TGTGCCAGCAGTTATCTGGTCCATCAGCCCCAGCATTTT.

The V gene is TRBV24-1, the J gene TRBJ1-5; a weak D match, TRBD1 (6 bases). The germline V and J ends were trimmed by 4 bases and 3 bases, with 12 bases remaining between them. Germline V gene data show CDR1 as KGHDR and CDR2 as SFDVKD. The CDR3 has 15 amino acids. The chain's CDR3 is CATSEKGHHNQPQHF. The CDR3 nucleotides are TGTGCCACCAGTGAGAAGGGACACCACAATCAGCCCCAGCATTTT.

The chain links TRBV5-1 to TRBJ2-1; 10 nucleotides agree with TRBD1. The CDR3 spans 14 residues. Trimming removed 7 bases from V and 4 bases from J; junction bases left unmatched: 5. CDR1 is SGHRS and CDR2 is YFSETQ in the germline V gene. The CDR3 reads CASWTGGSYNEQFF. The DNA for the CDR3 is TGCGCCAGCTGGACAGGGGGAAGTTACAATGAGCAGTTCTTC.

The chain carries TRBV18 and TRBJ2-7; 9 nucleotides line up with TRBD2. The CDR3 spans 13 residues. Germline CDR1 is KGHSH and CDR2 is LQKENI. With 5 bases clipped from V and 7 bases from J, the junction kept 6 bases outside the gene matches. CDR3 nucleotides: TGTGCCAGCTCAACCGGGACTAGCCAGGAGCAGTACTTC. This sequence encodes CASSTGTSQEQYF.

This chain connects TRBV9 to TRBJ1-2, with no clear D. Germline V gives CDR1 SGDLS, CDR2 YYNGEE. V shed 0 bases and J shed 1 base, with 13 bases lying between them. The CDR3 has 16 residues. CDR3 nucleotides: TGTGCCAGCAGCGTAGGACGAGACAAAAATAACTATGGCTACACCTTC. Amino acids: CASSVGRDKNNYGYTF.

The rearrangement joins TRBV2 to TRBJ2-1; 9 nucleotides agree with TRBD1. V lost 6 bases and J lost 9; bases outside the gene matches: 6. The CDR3 is 13 amino acids. From germline, CDR1 is SNHLY and CDR2 FYNNEI. Here the CDR3 DNA reads TGTGCCAGCAGCCGGGACAGGGCTAGTGAGCAGTTCTTC. This gives the protein CASSRDRASEQFF. The complete variable domain, with remaining parts taken from reference TRBV2 and TRBJ2-1, reads EPEVTQTPSHQVTQMGQEVILRCVPISNHLYFYWYRQILGQKVEFLVSFYNNEISEKSEIFDDQFSVERPDGSNFTLKIRSTKLEDSAMYFCASSRDRASEQFFGPGTRLTVL.

The V call is TRBV28, the J call TRBJ1-3; possibly TRBD1 for D (5 bases). Germline V lookup: CDR1 MDHEN, CDR2 SYDVKM. V was shortened by 2 bases and J by 4 bases, with 9 bases between the two germline ends. The CDR3 loop spans 14 amino acids. The CDR3 DNA reads as TGTGCCAGCAGTTTAGTCAGGGACGGAAACACCATATATTTT. As protein: CASSLVRDGNTIYF.

For the CDR3, the DNA is TGTGCCAGCAGCCGCGACCAAGAGACCCAGTACTTC. This codes for CASSRDQETQYF. The gene calls are TRBV11-2 and TRBJ2-5; D call uncertain. V gave up 5 bases and J gave up 0 bases, with 4 bases separating them. The CDR3 is 12 residues long. Germline-derived CDR1 and CDR2 are SGHAT and FQNNGV.

V and J are TRBV11-2 and TRBJ1-5; no definite D call. The CDR3 length is 13 residues. V lost 3 bases and J lost 9, with 12 bases in between. The V gene's germline CDR1 is SGHAT and CDR2 FQNNGV. CDR3 nucleotides: TGTGCCAGCAGCTTTGACCCGGCCCGGCCCCAGCATTTT. Residues: CASSFDPARPQHF.

The genes are TRBV5-4 and TRBJ2-4, with 11 bases fitting TRBD1. The germline CDR1 and CDR2 sequences are SGHNT and YYREEE (reference sequence). The CDR3 consists of 18 residues. V was pared by 3 bases and J by 0 bases, with 8 bases of the junction left unmatched. CDR3 region: CASSSGTGGPLAKNIQYF. CDR3 DNA: TGTGCCAGCAGCTCCGGGACAGGGGGACCTCTAGCCAAAAACATTCAGTACTTC. The complete variable domain, with remaining parts taken from reference TRBV5-4 and TRBJ2-4, reads ETGVTQSPTHLIKTRGQQVTLRCSSQSGHNTVSWYQQALGQGPQFIFQYYREEENGRGNFPPRFSGLQFPNYSSELNVNALELDDSALYLCASSSGTGGPLAKNIQYFGAGTRLSVL.

The V and J genes are TRBV10-3 and TRBJ2-7; D assignment may be TRBD1 or TRBD2 (5 bases each). The CDR3 length is 13 residues. Germline-derived CDR1 and CDR2 are ENHRY and SYGVKD. Trimming cost V 6 bases and J 2 bases, with 11 bases left between them. The CDR3 nucleotides are TGTGCCATCAGCGTTGGGACGCCCTACGAGCAGTACTTC. It encodes CAISVGTPYEQYF.

The chain combines TRBV19 with TRBJ2-3; D is possibly TRBD1 (5 bases). This CDR3 has 15 amino acids. Germline V lookup: CDR1 LNHDA, CDR2 SQIVND (reference sequence). Trimming stripped 1 base from V and 3 bases from J, with 11 bases between. CDR3 nucleotides: TGTGCCAGTAGTATAGGAACAGGATCGACAGATACGCAGTATTTT. Amino acid sequence: CASSIGTGSTDTQYF.